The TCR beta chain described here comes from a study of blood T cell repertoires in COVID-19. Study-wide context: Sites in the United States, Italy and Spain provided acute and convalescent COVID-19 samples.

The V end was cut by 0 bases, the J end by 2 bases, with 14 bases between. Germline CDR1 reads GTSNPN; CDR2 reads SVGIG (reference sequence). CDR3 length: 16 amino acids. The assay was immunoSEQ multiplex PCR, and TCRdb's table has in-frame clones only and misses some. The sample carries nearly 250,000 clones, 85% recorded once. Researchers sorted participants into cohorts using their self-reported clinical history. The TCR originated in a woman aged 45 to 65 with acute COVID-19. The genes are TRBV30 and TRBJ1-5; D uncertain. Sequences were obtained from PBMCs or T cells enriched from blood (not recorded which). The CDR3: CAWSVFLGGGNQPQHF. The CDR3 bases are TGTGCCTGGAGTGTATTTCTTGGAGGAGGCAATCAGCCCCAGCATTTT.